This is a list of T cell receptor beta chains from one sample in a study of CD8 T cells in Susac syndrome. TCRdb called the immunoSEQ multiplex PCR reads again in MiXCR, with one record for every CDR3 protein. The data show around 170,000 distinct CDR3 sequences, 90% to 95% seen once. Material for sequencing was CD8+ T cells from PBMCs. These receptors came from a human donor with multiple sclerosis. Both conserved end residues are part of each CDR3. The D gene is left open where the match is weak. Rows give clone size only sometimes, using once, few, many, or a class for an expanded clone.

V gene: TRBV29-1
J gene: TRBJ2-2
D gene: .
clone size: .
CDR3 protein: CSVEVRSKGTGELFF
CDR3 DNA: TGCAGCGTTGAGGTCAGGTCTAAGGGTACCGGGGAGCTGTTTTTT

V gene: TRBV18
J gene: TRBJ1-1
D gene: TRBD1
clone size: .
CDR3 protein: CASSPDRAPQYREHTEAFF
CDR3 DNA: TGTGCCAGCTCACCGGACAGGGCGCCGCAGTACCGGGAACACACTGAAGCTTTCTTT

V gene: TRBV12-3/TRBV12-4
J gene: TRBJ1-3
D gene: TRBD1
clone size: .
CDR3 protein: CASSTDREAGNTIYF
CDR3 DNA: TGTGCCAGCAGCACCGACAGGGAGGCTGGAAACACCATATATTTT

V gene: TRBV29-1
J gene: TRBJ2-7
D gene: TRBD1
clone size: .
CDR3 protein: CSVEAFSRDRVFKKQYF
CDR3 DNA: TGCAGCGTTGAAGCTTTCTCCCGGGACAGGGTTTTCAAGAAGCAGTACTTC

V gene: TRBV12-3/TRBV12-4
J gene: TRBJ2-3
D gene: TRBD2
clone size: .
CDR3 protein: CASSFYTGGTDTQYF
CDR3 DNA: TGTGCCAGCAGTTTTTACACGGGGGGTACAGATACGCAGTATTTT

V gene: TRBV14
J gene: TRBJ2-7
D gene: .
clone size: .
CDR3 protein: CASSQYPDVQYF
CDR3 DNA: TGTGCCAGCAGCCAATATCCCGACGTGCAGTACTTC

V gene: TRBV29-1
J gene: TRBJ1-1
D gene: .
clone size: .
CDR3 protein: CSVEGGATEAFF
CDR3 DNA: TGCAGCGTTGAAGGAGGCGCGACTGAAGCTTTCTTT

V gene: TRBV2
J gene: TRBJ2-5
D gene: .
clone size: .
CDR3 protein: CASSDPSGRETQYF
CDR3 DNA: TGTGCCAGCAGTGACCCTTCAGGGCGTGAGACCCAGTACTTC

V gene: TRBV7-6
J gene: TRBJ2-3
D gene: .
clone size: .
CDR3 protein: CASSLARLSTDTQYF
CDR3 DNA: TGTGCCAGCAGCTTAGCCCGCCTTTCGACAGATACGCAGTATTTT

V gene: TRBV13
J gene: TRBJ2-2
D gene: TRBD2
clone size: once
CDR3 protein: CASIDSLAVNTGELFF
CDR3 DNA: TGTGCCAGCATCGATTCCCTAGCGGTTAACACCGGGGAGCTGTTTTTT

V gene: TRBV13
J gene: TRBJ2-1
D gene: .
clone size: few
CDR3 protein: CASSQRSYEQFF
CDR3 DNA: TGTGCCAGCAGCCAACGCTCCTATGAGCAGTTCTTC

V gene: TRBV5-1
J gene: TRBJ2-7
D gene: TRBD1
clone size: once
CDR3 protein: CASSSTGTGVRLEQYF
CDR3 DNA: TGCGCCAGCAGCTCTACCGGGACAGGGGTTCGGCTCGAGCAGTACTTC

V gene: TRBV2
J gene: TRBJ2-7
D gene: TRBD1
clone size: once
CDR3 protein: CASSYGQELYEQYF
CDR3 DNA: TGTGCCAGCAGTTATGGACAGGAACTCTACGAGCAGTACTTC

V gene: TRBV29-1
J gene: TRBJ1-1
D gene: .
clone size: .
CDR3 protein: CSVEDPAEGGTEAFF
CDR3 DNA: TGCAGCGTTGAAGATCCGGCGGAGGGAGGGACTGAAGCTTTCTTT

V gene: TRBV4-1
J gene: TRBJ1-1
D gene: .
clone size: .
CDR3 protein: CASSQTGENTEAFF
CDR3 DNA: TGCGCCAGCAGCCAAACTGGAGAGAACACTGAAGCTTTCTTT

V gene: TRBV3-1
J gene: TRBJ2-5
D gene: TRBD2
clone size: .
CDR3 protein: CASSPTLAGEETQYF
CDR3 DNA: TGTGCCAGCAGCCCGACTCTAGCGGGGGAAGAGACCCAGTACTTC

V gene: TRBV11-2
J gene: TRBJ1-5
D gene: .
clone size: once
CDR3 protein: CASSANNQPQHF
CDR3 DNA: TGTGCCAGCAGCGCTAACAATCAGCCCCAGCATTTT

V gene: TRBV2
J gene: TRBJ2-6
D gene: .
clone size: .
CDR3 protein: CASSDLDSGANVLTF
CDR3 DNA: TGTGCCAGCAGTGATCTAGACTCTGGGGCCAACGTCCTGACTTTC

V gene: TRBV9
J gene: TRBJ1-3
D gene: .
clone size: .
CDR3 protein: CASSVLNQGNPGNTIYF
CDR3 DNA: TGTGCCAGCAGCGTCCTTAATCAGGGGAACCCTGGAAACACCATATATTTT

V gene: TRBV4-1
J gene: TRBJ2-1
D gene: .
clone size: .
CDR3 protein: CASSHAQNEQFF
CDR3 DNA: TGCGCCAGCAGCCATGCGCAGAATGAGCAGTTCTTC

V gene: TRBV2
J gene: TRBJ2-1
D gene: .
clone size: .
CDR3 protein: CASSEGLGLYNEQFF
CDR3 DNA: TGTGCCAGCAGTGAGGGTCTCGGACTTTACAATGAGCAGTTCTTC

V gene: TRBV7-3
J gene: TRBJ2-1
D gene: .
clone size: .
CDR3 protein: CASSFGTTNEQFF
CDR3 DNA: TGTGCCAGCAGCTTCGGGACCACCAATGAGCAGTTCTTC

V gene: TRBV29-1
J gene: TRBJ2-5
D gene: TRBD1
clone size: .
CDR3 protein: CSITYTGGFLPNQETQYF
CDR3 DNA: TGCAGCATAACTTATACAGGGGGCTTTCTCCCTAACCAAGAGACCCAGTACTTC

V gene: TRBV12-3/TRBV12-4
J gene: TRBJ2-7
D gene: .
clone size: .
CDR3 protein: CASSFMGSYEQYF
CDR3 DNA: TGTGCCAGCAGTTTCATGGGAAGTTACGAGCAGTACTTC

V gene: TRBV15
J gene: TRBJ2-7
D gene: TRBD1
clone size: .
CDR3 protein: CATSRPRQGAYEQYF
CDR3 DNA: TGTGCCACCAGCAGGCCGCGACAGGGGGCCTACGAGCAGTACTTC

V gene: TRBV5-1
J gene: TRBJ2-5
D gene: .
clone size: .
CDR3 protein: CASREGPNGETQYF
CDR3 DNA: TGCGCCAGCCGAGAGGGTCCCAACGGGGAGACCCAGTACTTC

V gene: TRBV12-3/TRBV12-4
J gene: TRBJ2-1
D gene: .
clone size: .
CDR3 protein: CASSWAIPGDEQFF
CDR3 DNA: TGTGCCAGCAGTTGGGCTATCCCCGGCGATGAGCAGTTCTTC

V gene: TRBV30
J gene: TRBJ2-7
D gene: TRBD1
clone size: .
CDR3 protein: CAWSGDSPYEQYF
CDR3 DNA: TGTGCCTGGAGCGGGGACAGCCCCTACGAGCAGTACTTC

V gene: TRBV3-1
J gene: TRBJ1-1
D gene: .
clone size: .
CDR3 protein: CASSQDLTESKAFF
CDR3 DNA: TGTGCCAGCAGCCAAGATCTGACAGAGAGTAAAGCTTTCTTT

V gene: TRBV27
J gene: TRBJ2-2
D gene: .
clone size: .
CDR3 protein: CATSAGNTGELFF
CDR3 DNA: TGTGCCACATCAGCGGGGAACACCGGGGAGCTGTTTTTT

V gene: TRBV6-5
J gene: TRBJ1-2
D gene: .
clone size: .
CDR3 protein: CASSLQAGGGYTF
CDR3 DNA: TGTGCCAGCAGTTTACAAGCAGGCGGGGGCTACACCTTC

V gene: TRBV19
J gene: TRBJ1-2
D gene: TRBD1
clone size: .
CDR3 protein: CATLMPGQRRDGYTF
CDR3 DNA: TGTGCCACTTTAATGCCGGGACAGCGGAGGGATGGCTACACCTTC

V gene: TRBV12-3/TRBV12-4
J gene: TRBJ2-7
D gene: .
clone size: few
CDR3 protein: CASSFDSYEQYF
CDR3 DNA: TGTGCCAGCAGTTTTGACTCCTACGAGCAGTACTTC

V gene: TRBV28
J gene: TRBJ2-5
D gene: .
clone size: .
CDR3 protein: CASSNPTLVTQYF
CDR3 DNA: TGTGCCAGCAGTAATCCTACCCTGGTGACCCAGTACTTC

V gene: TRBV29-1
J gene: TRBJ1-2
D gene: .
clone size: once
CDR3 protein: CSFLDSGPYGYTF
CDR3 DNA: TGCAGCTTCCTGGATTCTGGGCCCTATGGCTACACCTTC

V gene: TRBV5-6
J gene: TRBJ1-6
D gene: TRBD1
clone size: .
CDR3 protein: CASSLATGGNSPLHF
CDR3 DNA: TGTGCCAGCAGCTTGGCGACAGGGGGAAATTCACCCCTCCACTTT

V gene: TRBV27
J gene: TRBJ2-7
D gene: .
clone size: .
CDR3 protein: CASSPNPYYEQYF
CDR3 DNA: TGTGCCAGCAGTCCAAACCCCTATTACGAGCAGTACTTC

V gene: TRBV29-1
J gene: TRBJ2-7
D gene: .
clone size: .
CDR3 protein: CSVERPGYPYEQYF
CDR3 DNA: TGCAGCGTTGAACGCCCAGGGTACCCCTACGAGCAGTACTTC

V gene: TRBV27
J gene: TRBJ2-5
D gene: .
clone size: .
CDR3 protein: CASSPLGPETQYF
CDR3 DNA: TGTGCCAGCAGTCCCCTGGGGCCAGAGACCCAGTACTTC

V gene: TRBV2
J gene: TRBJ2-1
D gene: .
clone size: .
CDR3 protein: CARVRGSEQFF
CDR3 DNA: TGTGCCAGAGTCAGAGGTTCCGAGCAGTTCTTC

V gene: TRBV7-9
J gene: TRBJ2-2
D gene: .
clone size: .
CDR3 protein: CASSSSGVGVTGELFF
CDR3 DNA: TGTGCCAGCAGCAGCAGCGGAGTCGGCGTCACCGGGGAGCTGTTTTTT

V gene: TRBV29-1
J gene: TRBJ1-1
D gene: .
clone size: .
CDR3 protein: CSGGREKAEAFF
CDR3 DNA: TGCAGCGGGGGCCGAGAGAAGGCTGAAGCTTTCTTT

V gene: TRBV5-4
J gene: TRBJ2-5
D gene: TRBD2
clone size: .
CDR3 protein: CAGTSGGGETQYF
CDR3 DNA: TGTGCCGGTACTAGCGGGGGTGGAGAGACCCAGTACTTC

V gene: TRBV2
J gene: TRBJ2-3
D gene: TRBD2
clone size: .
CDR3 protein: CASSERTSVTDTQYF
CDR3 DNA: TGTGCCAGCAGTGAGAGGACTAGTGTCACAGATACGCAGTATTTT

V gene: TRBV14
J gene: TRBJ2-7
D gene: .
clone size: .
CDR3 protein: CASSQEAYYEQYF
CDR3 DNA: TGTGCCAGCAGCCAAGAGGCATACTACGAGCAGTACTTC

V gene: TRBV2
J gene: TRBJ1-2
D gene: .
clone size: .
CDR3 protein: CASSETGASYGYTF
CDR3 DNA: TGTGCCAGCAGTGAAACGGGGGCTAGCTATGGCTACACCTTC

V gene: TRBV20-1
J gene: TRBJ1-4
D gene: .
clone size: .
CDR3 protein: CSAPHGTPRTNEKLFF
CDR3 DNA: TGCAGTGCTCCTCACGGGACACCGAGAACTAATGAAAAACTGTTTTTT

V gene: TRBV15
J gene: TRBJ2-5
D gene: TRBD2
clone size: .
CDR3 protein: CATRGAGGEETQYF
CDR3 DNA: TGTGCCACCAGGGGAGCGGGAGGGGAGGAGACCCAGTACTTC